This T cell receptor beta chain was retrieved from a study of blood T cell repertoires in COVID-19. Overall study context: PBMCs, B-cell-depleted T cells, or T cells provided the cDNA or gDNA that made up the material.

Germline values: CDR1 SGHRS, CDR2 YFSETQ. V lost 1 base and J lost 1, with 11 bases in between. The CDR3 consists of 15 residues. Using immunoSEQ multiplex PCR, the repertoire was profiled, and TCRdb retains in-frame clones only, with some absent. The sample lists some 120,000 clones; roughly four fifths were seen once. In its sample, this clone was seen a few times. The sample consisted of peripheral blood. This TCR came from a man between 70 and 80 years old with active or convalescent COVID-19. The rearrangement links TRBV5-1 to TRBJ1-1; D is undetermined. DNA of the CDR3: TGCGCCAGCAGCTTGCCTGGGCAGCCGAACACTGAAGCTTTCTTT. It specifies CASSLPGQPNTEAFF.